These 23 T cell receptor beta chains originate from one sample sequenced in a study of blood T cell repertoires in COVID-19. Sequenced by immunoSEQ multiplex PCR; TCRdb stores in-frame clones only, minus some. The data show roughly 150,000 clones, with about 88% seen just once and approximately 2.1% held by the top ten. Sequenced: peripheral blood. These receptor sequences come from a man over 45 who had recovered from COVID-19.

This chain joins TRBV7-3 and TRBJ2-5; TRBD2 matches 7 bases. Germline V CDR1 and CDR2: SGHTA, FQGTGA. The CDR3 extends over 16 amino acids. Trimming took 1 base from V and 4 from J; bases not matched to a gene: 9. CDR3 DNA sequence: TGTGCCAGCAGCTTAAGAGTAGCGGGTAGGAGAGAGACCCAGTACTTC. This translates into CASSLRVAGRRETQYF.

V usage is TRBV9 and J usage is TRBJ2-7, with 7 bases aligning to TRBD1. V was pared by 0 bases and J by 6 bases, with 9 bases of the junction left unmatched. Per the germline V gene, CDR1 is SGDLS and CDR2 is YYNGEE. CDR3 length: 15 amino acids. For the CDR3, the DNA is TGTGCCAGCAGCGTAGGGGGTATACAGGGGTTCGAGCAGTACTTC. As protein: CASSVGGIQGFEQYF.

The chain uses TRBV7-3 and TRBJ2-1, with 12 nucleotides matching TRBD2. V gave up 5 bases and J gave up 6 bases; unmatched junction bases: 11. CDR1 is SGHTA, CDR2 FQGTGA, per germline. CDR3 length: 17 residues. Written as DNA, the CDR3 is TGTGCCAGCAGCCCGCGAAATCTAGCGGGAGGGGTCAATGAGCAGTTCTTC. Its translation: CASSPRNLAGGVNEQFF.

The table lists this clone with a few counts. The gene calls are TRBV5-1 and TRBJ2-1, with 11 bases lining up with TRBD2. The CDR3 runs 17 residues. The junction had 7 bases not matched to a gene; V was cut back by 4 bases and J by 1 base. CDR1 and CDR2 (germline): SGHRS, YFSETQ. The CDR3 region is CASSPRTSGRSYNEQFF. As DNA, the CDR3 is TGCGCCAGCAGCCCTCGGACTAGCGGGCGATCCTACAATGAGCAGTTCTTC.

The rearrangement links TRBV4-3 to TRBJ2-6; D may be TRBD2 (6 bases). The V and J ends lost 4 bases and 4 bases respectively, with 11 bases between them. Germline V lookup: CDR1 LGHNA, CDR2 YSLEER. This CDR3 region has 15 residues. The CDR3 DNA reads TGCGCCAGCAGCCGCGGGGTTTCGGGGGCCAACGTCCTGACTTTC. Its protein is CASSRGVSGANVLTF.

The chain's CDR3 is CTSSQAGTSGRRETQYF. The CDR3, as DNA: TGCACCAGCAGCCAAGCTGGGACTAGCGGGAGGCGGGAGACCCAGTACTTC. V is TRBV1 and J is TRBJ2-5; the listed D gene, TRBD2, was not tested against the DNA. TRBV1 is a listed pseudogene. The CDR3 sequence is 17 residues long.

The chain couples TRBV5-4 to TRBJ2-7; D may be TRBD2 (5 bases). Trimming pared 4 bases from V and 3 bases from J, leaving 11 bases between. Germline-derived CDR1 and CDR2 are SGHNT and YYREEE (reference sequence). The CDR3 spans 13 residues. The CDR3 region is CASSHTGIYEQYF. CDR3 nucleotide sequence: TGTGCCAGCAGCCACACGGGAATCTACGAGCAGTACTTC.

The chain has TRBV6-5 and TRBJ2-7, with TRBD1 matching over 7 bases. This CDR3 comprises 14 residues. V shed 4 bases and J 5 bases; nucleotides not matched to a gene: 8. CDR1 MNHEY and CDR2 SVGAGI come from the germline V gene. CDR3 protein: CASSSPTGRHEQYF. The CDR3 nucleotides read TGTGCCAGCAGTTCCCCGACAGGGAGACACGAGCAGTACTTC.

The chain carries TRBV5-5 and TRBJ1-4, with TRBD1 as a possible D gene (5 bases). This CDR3 contains 16 residues. Looked up from germline, CDR1 is SGHKS and CDR2 is YYEKEE (reference sequence). V was shortened by 4 bases and J by 7 bases, with 20 bases between the two germline ends. The CDR3 region is CASSLAIVGAGEKLFF. The DNA for the CDR3 is TGTGCCAGCAGCCTCGCCATCGTTGGGGCTGGTGAAAAACTGTTTTTT.

V usage is TRBV7-2 and J usage is TRBJ2-1; 9 nucleotides agree with TRBD1. J lost 9 bases, V lost 5 bases, and 11 bases had no gene match. Germline-derived CDR1 and CDR2 are SGHTA and FQGNSA. This CDR3 has 15 residues. CDR3 sequence: CASSRDRVWSGEQFF. In DNA form, the CDR3 reads TGTGCCAGCAGCCGGGACAGGGTTTGGTCGGGTGAGCAGTTCTTC.

This rearrangement joins TRBV18 to TRBJ1-1; possibly TRBD1 for D (6 bases). The CDR3 is made up of 14 amino acids. Germline assignment: CDR1 KGHSH and CDR2 LQKENI. V lost 2 bases, J lost 1 base, and 8 bases lay in between. DNA of the CDR3: TGTGCCAGCTCACCAGGGGGCTCGAACACTGAAGCTTTCTTT. Residues: CASSPGGSNTEAFF.

The V and J genes are TRBV6-4 and TRBJ2-4; the D gene is possibly TRBD1 (6 bases). The V end lost 8 bases, the J end lost 8 bases, and 25 bases lay between the germline ends. Germline V gene data show CDR1 as MRHNA and CDR2 as SNTAGT. The CDR3 is made up of 16 amino acids. The CDR3 loop is CASPDSRGGIPYIQYF. The CDR3 bases are TGTGCCAGCCCAGACTCGAGAGGGGGAATTCCTTACATTCAGTACTTC.

This chain joins TRBV28 and TRBJ1-4; no clear D. V shed 5 bases and J shed 3 bases, with 10 bases lying between them. Per the germline V gene, CDR1 is MDHEN and CDR2 is SYDVKM. The CDR3 length is 14 residues. As DNA, the CDR3 is TGTGCCAGCAGTATCCAGGTGGCTAATGAAAAACTGTTTTTT. Amino acid sequence: CASSIQVANEKLFF.

The chain carries TRBV9 and TRBJ1-5, with TRBD1 identical over 12 bases. CDR1 and CDR2 (germline): SGDLS, YYNGEE. There are 13 residues in the CDR3. The trim removed 7 bases at V and 6 bases at J, leaving 2 bases unmatched. The DNA for the CDR3 is TGTGCCAGCGGGACAGGGGGCGGTCAGCCCCAGCATTTT. Translated, it gives CASGTGGGQPQHF.

This chain links TRBV6-5 with TRBJ2-7; 9 bases fit TRBD1. CDR3 length equals 14 residues. Germline CDR1 reads MNHEY; CDR2 reads SVGAGI. V was clipped by 2 bases and J by 6 bases; unmatched bases: 5. In DNA, the CDR3 is TGTGCCAGCAGTTACGACAGGGGGGGTCGCGAGCAGTACTTC. Protein product: CASSYDRGGREQYF.

This sequence joins TRBV6-2 or TRBV6-3 and TRBJ2-1, with TRBD1 matching 10 bases. Trimming removed 5 bases from V and 6 bases from J; junction bases left unmatched: 7. Germline-derived CDR1 and CDR2 are MNHEY and SVGEGT. This CDR3 contains 15 residues. The chain's CDR3 is CASSRPGQGFNEQFF. The CDR3 DNA sequence: TGTGCCAGCAGTCGGCCGGGACAGGGGTTCAATGAGCAGTTCTTC.

The gene calls are TRBV11-2 and TRBJ1-1; TRBD1 aligns across 12 bases. The CDR3 spans 16 residues. Germline values: CDR1 SGHAT, CDR2 FQNNGV. V gave up 2 bases and J gave up 4 bases; unmatched junction bases: 5. Here the CDR3 reads CASSLRDRGLGTEAFF. For the CDR3, the DNA is TGTGCCAGCAGCTTACGGGACAGGGGGCTCGGCACTGAAGCTTTCTTT.

This clone was recorded only once. The gene calls are TRBV5-1 and TRBJ1-1, with D possibly matching TRBD1 (5 bases). The CDR3 is 15 amino acids. The germline CDR1 and CDR2 sequences are SGHRS and YFSETQ. V gave up 0 bases and J gave up 5 bases, with 14 bases separating them. CDR3 loop: CASSLVQGKGTEAFF. As DNA, the CDR3 is TGCGCCAGCAGCTTGGTGCAGGGAAAGGGAACTGAAGCTTTCTTT.

The chain joins TRBV6-5 to TRBJ2-2, with D possibly matching TRBD2 (6 bases). V lost 0 bases to trimming and J lost 5 bases, with 13 bases between them. CDR3 size: 16 residues. CDR1 is MNHEY and CDR2 is SVGAGI in the germline V gene. DNA for the CDR3: TGTGCCAGCAGTTACTCGGGACTCCCACCGACCGGGGAGCTGTTTTTT. Translated, it gives CASSYSGLPPTGELFF.

The rearrangement uses TRBV21-1 and TRBJ2-7; the table's D call, TRBD1, has no DNA check behind it. TRBV21-1 is recorded as a pseudogene. The CDR3 covers 15 residues. The CDR3: CASSERQGCSYEQYF. The CDR3 DNA sequence: TGTGCCAGCAGCGAGAGACAGGGTTGCTCCTACGAGCAGTACTTC.

V gene TRBV24-1 combines with J gene TRBJ1-6; no reliable D call. CDR3 length equals 19 residues. Trimming cost V 0 bases and J 0 bases, with 14 bases left between them. In germline, CDR1 is KGHDR, CDR2 SFDVKD. The CDR3 region has the DNA TGTGCCACCAGTGATTTGAAGGCAGGCCCGAGCTCCTATAATTCACCCCTCCACTTT. Residues: CATSDLKAGPSSYNSPLHF.

With respect to this clone: The junction differs from germline at one of its ends, possibly a read error. The chain has TRBV11-2 and TRBJ2-3; no definite D call. The CDR3 extends over 14 amino acids. The germline gives CDR1 SGHAT, CDR2 FQNNGV. DNA for the CDR3: TGTGCCAGCAGCATAGACCGGGGCACAGATACGCAGTATTTT. Its protein is CASSIDRGTDTQYF.

This chain uses TRBV14 with TRBJ2-5; D is perhaps TRBD2 (5 bases). Between the trimmed V and J ends, which lost 1 base and 5 bases, there was a span of 11 bases. Germline V gene sequence: CDR1 SGHDN, CDR2 FVKESK. CDR3 length: 14 residues. CDR3 DNA sequence: TGTGCCAGCAGCCAAGGCAGAGGGAGCGAGACCCAGTACTTC. This gives the protein CASSQGRGSETQYF.